The sequence of this T cell receptor beta chain was determined in a study of beta chain features in type 1 diabetes. Sequencing targeted expressed TCRB transcripts, as all isolated RNA had been reverse transcribed. Sequencing of naive, central memory and regulatory T cell samples gave an average of about 3.9 million reads. Assay used: immunoSEQ multiplex PCR; TCRdb lists only in-frame clones, some missing. The sample has fewer than 400,000 clones, 8% seen once. CDR1 WSHSY and CDR2 SAAADI come from the germline V gene. The CDR3 has 11 amino acids. V was shortened by 7 bases and J by 4 bases, with 7 bases between the two germline ends. This clone was detected a few times.

The TCR was taken from a woman between 18 and 29 years old in good health. The sequenced sample was central memory CD4+ T cells from blood. The chain is built from TRBV10-2 and TRBJ2-5; no firm D call. The CDR3 loop reads CASTGGETQYF. Written as DNA, the CDR3 is TGCGCCAGCACCGGTGGAGAGACCCAGTACTTC.